This T cell receptor (beta chain) was observed in a study of neurological immune-mediated disorders. V lost 6 bases and J lost 6, with 15 bases in between. The CDR3 spans 14 residues. The germline V gene has CDR1 ENHRY and CDR2 SYGVKD. The sample holds many counts of this clonotype. As to time point: longitudinal time-point 1 (baseline). TCRdb ran MiXCR on the 5' RACE reads and lists one entry per CDR3 protein. The sample lists some 54,000 distinct CDR3 sequences; over 8.5% were seen once. The TCR sequence derives from a male donor with HTLV-1-associated myelopathy (HAM/TSP). What was sequenced was PBMCs. The genes are TRBV10-3 and TRBJ1-5; D is undetermined. Here the CDR3 reads CAISETASIQPQHF. The DNA of the CDR3 is TGTGCCATCAGCGAGACGGCCAGTATTCAGCCCCAGCATTTT.